The 30 T cell receptor beta chains below all came from one sample that was sequenced in a study of blood T cell repertoires in COVID-19. TCRdb's table, derived via immunoSEQ multiplex PCR, lists solely in-frame clones and lacks some. The sample has some 170,000 clones, about 80% seen once. Sequencing was carried out using peripheral blood. The source of these receptors is a woman older than 75 with acute or convalescent COVID-19.

The chain joins TRBV14 to TRBJ2-7; 7 bases line up with TRBD1. This CDR3 region has 15 residues. Germline CDR1 reads SGHDN; CDR2 reads FVKESK. The trim removed 6 bases at V and 6 bases at J, leaving 14 bases unmatched. The CDR3 loop is CASSLPGQKIGEQYF. CDR3 coding DNA: TGTGCCAGCAGTCTACCGGGACAGAAGATCGGCGAGCAGTACTTC.

In nucleotides, the CDR3 is TGTGCCAGCTCACCACGAGGGACTAGCGGGAGACGATTGGGCAATGAGCAGTTCTTC. Residues: CASSPRGTSGRRLGNEQFF. The chain links TRBV18 to TRBJ2-1, with 14 bases fitting TRBD2. CDR1 and CDR2 from the germline V gene are KGHSH and LQKENI. J was trimmed by 6 bases and V by 1 base; bases with no gene match: 11. The CDR3 contains 19 residues.

The chain employs TRBV6-2 or TRBV6-3 and TRBJ2-5, with 13 bases aligning to TRBD2. CDR1 and CDR2 (germline): MNHEY, SVGEGT. The CDR3 extends over 16 amino acids. With V trimmed by 0 bases and J by 7 bases, 5 bases remained unmatched. In DNA form, the CDR3 reads TGTGCCAGCAGTTACTCCGGGGGACTAGCGGGGAGGACCCAGTACTTC. Residues: CASSYSGGLAGRTQYF.

The chain uses TRBV4-3 and TRBJ1-3, with D uncertain. V was pared by 2 bases and J by 1 base, with 6 bases between. Germline CDR1 is LGHNA and CDR2 is YSLEER. The CDR3 is made up of 14 amino acids. DNA for the CDR3: TGCGCCAGCAGCCAAAGAGAATCTGGAAACACCATATATTTT. Its translation is CASSQRESGNTIYF.

The rearrangement joins TRBV15 to TRBJ2-5; TRBD2 matches at 8 bases. The J segment lost 1 base and the V segment lost 0 bases, leaving 4 bases of the junction unmatched. The CDR3 is 16 amino acids. Germline V gives CDR1 LNHNV, CDR2 YYDKDF (reference sequence). This CDR3 is CATSRDKGLAQETQYF. The CDR3 DNA follows: TGTGCCACCAGCAGAGATAAAGGACTAGCCCAAGAGACCCAGTACTTC. The full variable domain, its missing parts supplied by reference TRBV15 and TRBJ2-5, is DAMVIQNPRYQVTQFGKPVTLSCSQTLNHNVMYWYQQKSSQAPKLLFHYYDKDFNNEADTPDNFQSRRPNTSFCFLDIRSPGLGDTAMYLCATSRDKGLAQETQYFGPGTRLLVL.

This rearrangement joins TRBV7-2 to TRBJ2-1, with unresolved D. Looked up from germline, CDR1 is SGHTA and CDR2 is FQGNSA. V dropped 2 bases and J dropped 9 bases, with 8 bases sitting between them. The CDR3 length is 12 residues. The CDR3 DNA is TGTGCCAGCAGCTTAAGTGGGCCTGAGCAGTTCTTC. Its translation: CASSLSGPEQFF.

V usage is TRBV19 and J usage is TRBJ1-2; D is unresolved. From germline, CDR1 is LNHDA and CDR2 SQIVND (reference sequence). The CDR3 is 11 amino acids. V was cut by 7 bases and J by 3 bases, with 6 bases left in between. The CDR3 bases are TGTGCCAGTATCGGGGACTATGGCTACACCTTC. It translates to CASIGDYGYTF.

This clone was counted at least ten times. V usage is TRBV11-2 and J usage is TRBJ1-5; TRBD1 is a possible D gene (6 bases). CDR1 SGHAT and CDR2 FQNNGV come from the germline V gene. The V and J ends lost 5 bases and 1 base respectively, with 9 bases between them. The CDR3 is 14 residues long. In DNA form, the CDR3 reads TGTGCCAGCAGCCTACAGGGCAGCAATCAGCCCCAGCATTTT. This translates into CASSLQGSNQPQHF.

The gene calls are TRBV11-2 and TRBJ2-4; 15 bases align to TRBD2. J lost 0 bases, V lost 6 bases, and 3 bases had no gene match. The CDR3 sequence is 17 residues long. From germline, CDR1 is SGHAT and CDR2 FQNNGV. This CDR3 is CASRGLAGGLAKNIQYF. The CDR3, as DNA: TGTGCCAGCAGGGGACTAGCGGGGGGCTTAGCCAAAAACATTCAGTACTTC.

A few counts support this clone. CDR3 sequence (DNA): TGTGCCAGCAGGGGGAGGGGTTATCATGGCTACACCTTC. Protein: CASRGRGYHGYTF. The chain uses TRBV6-5 and TRBJ1-2, with D possibly matching TRBD1 (5 bases). The length of the CDR3 is 13 residues. Germline assignment: CDR1 MNHEY and CDR2 SVGAGI. V lost 6 bases, J lost 6 bases, and 14 bases lay in between.

This chain links TRBV11-3 with TRBJ2-2; 13 nucleotides match TRBD2. The junction had 7 bases not matched to a gene; V was cut back by 0 bases and J by 3 bases. CDR1 SGHNT and CDR2 YENEEA come from the germline V gene. The CDR3 totals 19 residues. The CDR3 DNA follows: TGTGCCAGCAGCTTAGAAGGACTAGCGGGGGCCCGGTACACCGGGGAGCTGTTTTTT. This gives the protein CASSLEGLAGARYTGELFF.

V gene TRBV27 combines with J gene TRBJ1-1; no clear D. The CDR3 totals 12 residues. V was pared by 4 bases and J by 6 bases, with 9 bases between. Germline V gene lookup returns CDR1 MNHEY and CDR2 SMNVEV (reference sequence). DNA of the CDR3: TGTGCCAGCAGTTCTTGGAGGGCTGAAGCTTTCTTT. Encoded protein: CASSSWRAEAFF.

This clone was seen only once. This chain uses TRBV7-2 with TRBJ2-5; D might be TRBD1 (6 bases). The CDR3 has 15 residues. Trimming left V 6 bases short and J 1 base short, with 15 bases between. Germline loops: CDR1 SGHTA, CDR2 FQGNSA. Written as DNA, the CDR3 is TGTGCCAGCAGTTACGGTGCAGGGGTCCAAGAGACCCAGTACTTC. It codes for CASSYGAGVQETQYF.

This chain connects TRBV10-3 to TRBJ1-1, with a possible D match to TRBD1 (6 bases). This CDR3 comprises 14 residues. Germline values: CDR1 ENHRY, CDR2 SYGVKD. V was pared by 5 bases and J by 10 bases, with 20 bases between. The CDR3 protein is CAISKPGHPNGAFF. CDR3 DNA: TGTGCCATCAGTAAACCGGGACATCCTAATGGAGCTTTCTTT.

This chain uses TRBV7-6 with TRBJ2-1, with D possibly TRBD2 on 5 matching bases. Germline V lookup: CDR1 SGHVS, CDR2 FNYEAQ. V lost 5 bases, J lost 8 bases, and 13 bases lay in between. CDR3 size: 13 residues. CDR3 DNA sequence: TGTGCCAGCAGCCCTAGGACTTCCTATGAGCAGTTCTTC. It encodes CASSPRTSYEQFF.

In its sample, this clone was seen a few times. The V and J genes are TRBV5-1 and TRBJ1-5, with 7 positions matching TRBD1. After removal of 4 bases from V and 2 bases from J, the junction contained 3 bases not matched to a gene. The CDR3 extends over 14 amino acids. Germline-derived CDR1 and CDR2 are SGHRS and YFSETQ. The CDR3 bases are TGCGCCAGCAGCACCGGACAGGGCAATCAGCCCCAGCATTTT. This gives the protein CASSTGQGNQPQHF.

The chain joins TRBV5-1 to TRBJ1-5; D is undetermined. There are 15 residues in the CDR3. The V end lost 1 base, the J end lost 7 bases, and 15 bases lay between the germline ends. In germline, CDR1 is SGHRS, CDR2 YFSETQ. DNA of the CDR3: TGCGCCAGCAGCTTGTCGGGCACAAGCGGCCAGCCCCAGCATTTT. It encodes CASSLSGTSGQPQHF.

The sample holds a few counts of this clone. The rearrangement uses TRBV3-1 (or the pseudogene TRBV3-2) and TRBJ1-2; TRBD1 might be the D (6 bases). Germline V gene lookup returns CDR1 LGHDT and CDR2 YNNKEL (reference sequence). There are 13 residues in the CDR3. Trimming took 3 bases from V and 2 from J, leaving 7 bases between them. CDR3 residues: CASSHTGNYGYTF. For the CDR3, the DNA is TGTGCCAGCAGCCATACAGGGAACTATGGCTACACCTTC.

The chain combines TRBV5-4 with TRBJ2-1; TRBD2 aligns across 12 bases. The V gene's germline CDR1 is SGHNT and CDR2 YYREEE (reference sequence). Unmatched junction bases numbered 9, after V lost 3 bases and J lost 8 bases. The CDR3 contains 16 residues. The CDR3 sequence: CASSSQTSGGVDEQFF. The CDR3 nucleotides read TGTGCCAGCAGCTCTCAGACTAGCGGGGGCGTCGATGAGCAGTTCTTC.

The chain employs TRBV20-1 and TRBJ2-7; 7 positions match TRBD2. Germline assignment: CDR1 DFQATT and CDR2 SNEGSKA (reference sequence). The CDR3 contains 11 residues. The V and J ends lost 6 bases and 2 bases, in that order; junction bases with no gene match: 1. CDR3 sequence (DNA): TGCAGTGCCGCGGGGGCCTACGAGCAGTACTTC. Translating it yields CSAAGAYEQYF.

The CDR3: CASSSGTSGRYNEQFF. The DNA for the CDR3 is TGTGCCAGTAGTTCGGGGACTAGCGGGAGGTACAATGAGCAGTTCTTC. The genes are TRBV19 and TRBJ2-1; TRBD2 agrees at 15 bases. Per germline, CDR1 LNHDA and CDR2 SQIVND (reference sequence). This CDR3 contains 16 residues. J was trimmed by 4 bases and V by 5 bases; bases with no gene match: 3.

This clone was recorded only once. The V gene is TRBV15, the J gene TRBJ1-4; TRBD1 aligns across 9 bases. CDR1 LNHNV and CDR2 YYDKDF come from the germline V gene (reference sequence). The CDR3 loop spans 14 amino acids. The V gene end was trimmed by 4 bases and the J gene end by 8 bases; junction bases not matched to a gene: 5. DNA of the CDR3: TGTGCCACCAGCACGAGACAGGGGGTCGAAAAACTGTTTTTT. It translates to CATSTRQGVEKLFF.

The chain joins TRBV5-5 to TRBJ2-3; D gene unclear. V was cut by 0 bases and J by 0 bases, with 8 bases left in between. Germline V lookup: CDR1 SGHKS, CDR2 YYEKEE (reference sequence). The CDR3 is 15 amino acids. The CDR3 DNA sequence: TGTGCCAGCAGCTTGGACGGAGCTAGCACAGATACGCAGTATTTT. This translates into CASSLDGASTDTQYF.

The genes are TRBV9 and TRBJ2-3; 11 positions match TRBD2. CDR1 is SGDLS and CDR2 is YYNGEE in the germline V gene. J lost 2 bases, V lost 2 bases, and 4 bases had no gene match. CDR3 length equals 16 residues. The CDR3 sequence: CASSVGTSGTTDTQYF. The CDR3 coding sequence is TGTGCCAGCAGCGTGGGGACTAGCGGAACCACAGATACGCAGTATTTT.

CDR3 residues: CASSEGSVRTPLSYNEQFF. The CDR3, as DNA: TGTGCCAGCAGTGAAGGTTCGGTGCGGACACCACTCTCCTACAATGAGCAGTTCTTC. This chain uses TRBV6-1 with TRBJ2-1, with a weak D call TRBD1 (5 bases). From germline, CDR1 is MNHNS and CDR2 SASEGT. V was trimmed by 1 base and J by 0 bases, leaving 19 bases between them. This CDR3 is 19 amino acids long.

This rearrangement joins TRBV30 to TRBJ2-5, with 12 bases aligning to TRBD2. The germline gives CDR1 GTSNPN, CDR2 SVGIG (reference sequence). V was pared by 4 bases and J by 2 bases, with 5 bases of the junction left unmatched. The CDR3 covers 15 residues. CDR3 sequence: CAWTSGGAYQETQYF. CDR3 nucleotides: TGTGCCTGGACTAGCGGGGGGGCTTATCAAGAGACCCAGTACTTC.

CDR3 in DNA: TGTGCCAGTAGTCAGGGGGACGAGCAGTACTTC. Translation gives CASSQGDEQYF. The rearrangement uses TRBV19 and TRBJ2-7; the match to TRBD1 covers 7 bases. The J segment lost 5 bases and the V segment lost 5 bases, leaving 0 bases of the junction unmatched. The CDR3 extends over 11 amino acids. Germline assignment: CDR1 LNHDA and CDR2 SQIVND (reference sequence). The full variable domain, its missing parts supplied by reference TRBV19 and TRBJ2-7, is DGGITQSPKYLFRKEGQNVTLSCEQNLNHDAMYWYRQDPGQGLRLIYYSQIVNDFQKGDIAEGYSVSREKKESFPLTVTSAQKNPTAFYLCASSQGDEQYFGPGTRLTVT.

The rearrangement uses TRBV6-2 or TRBV6-3 and TRBJ2-7, with 7 nucleotides matching TRBD2. With V trimmed by 0 bases and J by 3 bases, 11 bases remained unmatched. CDR3 length: 17 residues. CDR1 is MNHEY and CDR2 is SVGEGT in the germline V gene. CDR3 loop: CASSYSVGGLSIYEQYF. DNA of the CDR3: TGTGCCAGCAGTTACTCGGTTGGGGGACTAAGCATCTACGAGCAGTACTTC.

The V gene is TRBV18, the J gene TRBJ1-1; no reliable D call. This CDR3 contains 13 residues. Germline assignment: CDR1 KGHSH and CDR2 LQKENI. Deletions cut 0 bases from V and 5 bases from J, with 7 bases between. CDR3 loop: CASSPPRGTEAFF. The CDR3 nucleotides are TGTGCCAGCTCACCACCGAGAGGGACTGAAGCTTTCTTT. The whole variable domain, filled in from reference TRBV18 and TRBJ1-1, reads NAGVMQNPRHLVRRRGQEARLRCSPMKGHSHVYWYRQLPEEGLKFMVYLQKENIIDESGMPKERFSAEFPKEGPSILRIQQVVRGDSAAYFCASSPPRGTEAFFGQGTRLTVV.

This sequence joins TRBV2 and TRBJ2-2; tentative D call: TRBD1 (6 bases). This CDR3 has 13 residues. V dropped 8 bases and J dropped 2 bases, with 9 bases sitting between them. Germline values: CDR1 SNHLY, CDR2 FYNNEI. CDR3 in DNA: TGTGCCAGCGGGACACCTAACACCGGGGAGCTGTTTTTT. The encoded protein is CASGTPNTGELFF. The variable domain in full, completed from reference TRBV2 and TRBJ2-2, reads EPEVTQTPSHQVTQMGQEVILRCVPISNHLYFYWYRQILGQKVEFLVSFYNNEISEKSEIFDDQFSVERPDGSNFTLKIRSTKLEDSAMYFCASGTPNTGELFFGEGSRLTVL.